What follows are 18 T cell receptor beta chains derived from one specimen sequenced in a study of blood T cell repertoires in COVID-19. Sequenced by immunoSEQ multiplex PCR; TCRdb stores in-frame clones only, minus some. The sample has around 100,000 clones, 65% to 90% seen once. Sequences were obtained from PBMCs or T cells enriched from blood (not recorded which). These receptors were taken from a woman in her forties or fifties who had recovered from COVID-19.

This chain uses TRBV14 with TRBJ1-6; 8 bases match TRBD1. Germline-derived CDR1 and CDR2 are SGHDN and FVKESK. J was trimmed by 7 bases and V by 1 base; bases with no gene match: 6. The CDR3 length is 16 residues. DNA for the CDR3: TGTGCCAGCAGCCAAGTGGACAGGGTAACCAATTCACCCCTCCACTTT. It codes for CASSQVDRVTNSPLHF. Full variable domain (remainder filled in from reference TRBV14 and TRBJ1-6): EAGVTQFPSHSVIEKGQTVTLRCDPISGHDNLYWYRRVMGKEIKFLLHFVKESKQDESGMPNNRFLAERTGGTYSTLKVQPAELEDSGVYFCASSQVDRVTNSPLHFGNGTRLTVT.

This clone was observed a few times. The V and J genes are TRBV7-2 and TRBJ2-5; a weak D match, TRBD2 (5 bases). Per the germline V gene, CDR1 is SGHTA and CDR2 is FQGNSA. Trimming shortened V by 1 base and J by 5 bases, and 11 bases separated the two germline ends. CDR3 size: 14 residues. The CDR3 DNA follows: TGTGCCAGCAGCTTAGGAGGCGGGTTTGAGACCCAGTACTTC. Amino acid sequence: CASSLGGGFETQYF.

The chain's CDR3 is CASSSRPGANVLTF. The CDR3 coding sequence is TGTGCCAGCAGCTCGCGTCCTGGGGCCAACGTCCTGACTTTC. V and J are TRBV7-2 and TRBJ2-6; D uncertain. The CDR3 spans 14 residues. With 4 bases removed from V and 2 bases from J, the gap between germline ends came to 6 bases. The germline CDR1 and CDR2 sequences are SGHTA and FQGNSA.

This sequence joins TRBV7-5 and TRBJ1-1; the table's D gene call, TRBD1, was not cross checked with the DNA. TRBV7-5 is noted as a pseudogene. CDR3 length equals 16 residues. CDR3 amino acids: CVRSSLGQGASTEAFF. CDR3 DNA: TGTGTCAGAAGCTCCCTGGGACAGGGGGCGAGCACTGAAGCTTTCTTT.

The chain recombines TRBV5-1 with TRBJ1-1; D might be TRBD1 (6 bases). This CDR3 is built from 15 residues. From germline, CDR1 is SGHRS and CDR2 YFSETQ. V lost 0 bases to trimming and J lost 3 bases, with 12 bases between them. The CDR3 nucleotides are TGCGCCAGCAGCTTGGCAACAGGGAGTTACACTGAAGCTTTCTTT. It encodes CASSLATGSYTEAFF.

V is TRBV28 and J is TRBJ2-1; 7 bases agree with TRBD1. The CDR3 has 13 residues. Per germline, CDR1 MDHEN and CDR2 SYDVKM. With 11 bases clipped from V and 7 bases from J, the junction kept 11 bases outside the gene matches. CDR3 bases: TGTGCCGCCCGTAGACAGGGTAAAAATGAGCAGTTCTTC. It is translated as CAARRQGKNEQFF.

The chain has TRBV2 and TRBJ2-5; 8 bases are a match to TRBD1. V lost 6 bases to trimming and J lost 1 base; unmatched junction nucleotides: 7. Germline V gene data show CDR1 as SNHLY and CDR2 as FYNNEI. This CDR3 is 15 amino acids long. CDR3 protein: CASSYGTGRQETQYF. In DNA, the CDR3 is TGTGCCAGCAGCTATGGGACAGGCCGCCAAGAGACCCAGTACTTC.

This chain links TRBV15 with TRBJ1-1; 7 bases agree with TRBD1. Trimming at V came to 7 bases and at J to 10 bases, leaving 12 bases not matched to a gene. CDR1 and CDR2 (germline): LNHNV, YYDKDF (reference sequence). This CDR3 is built from 13 residues. CDR3 in amino acids: CATTTGQDELAFF. CDR3 coding DNA: TGTGCCACCACAACCGGACAGGACGAATTAGCTTTCTTT. The entire variable domain, with the rest obtained from reference TRBV15 and TRBJ1-1, is as follows: DAMVIQNPRYQVTQFGKPVTLSCSQTLNHNVMYWYQQKSSQAPKLLFHYYDKDFNNEADTPDNFQSRRPNTSFCFLDIRSPGLGDTAMYLCATTTGQDELAFFGQGTRLTVV.

For this clone: A read error may produce the germline difference seen at one junction end. The chain employs TRBV5-1 and TRBJ2-3; 12 bases align to TRBD1. The CDR3 extends over 19 amino acids. CDR1 and CDR2 from the germline V gene are SGHRS and YFSETQ. CDR3 sequence: CASRLGQGAQVKDTDTQYF. The CDR3 region has the DNA TGCGCCAGCAGGTTGGGACAGGGGGCGCAAGTCAAAGACACAGATACGCAGTATTTT.

This chain links TRBV28 with TRBJ1-6, with D possibly being TRBD1 (5 bases). CDR3 size: 15 residues. V was pared by 4 bases and J by 10 bases, with 17 bases between. Germline V gene sequence: CDR1 MDHEN, CDR2 SYDVKM. As DNA, the CDR3 is TGTGCCAGCAGTTCACCAAGGGGTGGCGGCTCACCCCTCCACTTT. Amino acid sequence: CASSSPRGGGSPLHF.

This rearrangement joins TRBV4-1 to TRBJ2-1; 8 bases are shared with TRBD2. Per the germline V gene, CDR1 is MGHRA and CDR2 is YSYEKL. V was pared by 0 bases and J by 0 bases, with 4 bases of the junction left unmatched. The CDR3 runs 17 residues. The CDR3 DNA reads as TGCGCCAGCAGCCAAGATCTCAGCGGGGGCTCCTACAATGAGCAGTTCTTC. It yields the protein CASSQDLSGGSYNEQFF.

The chain uses TRBV1 and TRBJ2-7; the table's D gene call, TRBD1, was not cross checked with the DNA. TRBV1 counts as a pseudogene. This CDR3 has 14 residues. For the CDR3, the DNA is TGCACCAGCCTTGGACAGGGACCATATTACGAGCAGTACTTC. Translating it yields CTSLGQGPYYEQYF.

The count of this clone is one. The chain recombines TRBV7-3 with TRBJ2-1; 8 bases fit TRBD1. In germline, CDR1 is SGHTA, CDR2 FQGTGA. This CDR3 is 16 amino acids long. Trimming at V came to 5 bases and at J to 2 bases, leaving 8 bases not matched to a gene. For the CDR3, the DNA is TGTGCCAGCAGCCCGGCGGGCAGGGGGCCCTACAATGAGCAGTTCTTC. It codes for CASSPAGRGPYNEQFF.

The genes are TRBV28 and TRBJ1-4; 8 nucleotides align to TRBD1. Germline V lookup: CDR1 MDHEN, CDR2 SYDVKM. The CDR3 spans 15 residues. J gave up 8 bases and V 3 bases, and 8 bases lay outside the gene matches. The CDR3 DNA follows: TGTGCCAGCAGTTTTGGAGGCAGGGGGCAGGAAAAACTGTTTTTT. Amino acids: CASSFGGRGQEKLFF.

This rearrangement joins TRBV30 to TRBJ2-2, with a possible D match to TRBD2 (5 bases). V lost 2 bases and J 1 base, leaving 17 bases between the germline ends. This CDR3 contains 17 residues. Looked up from germline, CDR1 is GTSNPN and CDR2 is SVGIG (reference sequence). CDR3 in DNA: TGTGCCTGGAGTAGTCTGATGGCGGGCGGGAACACCGGGGAGCTGTTTTTT. Its translation is CAWSSLMAGGNTGELFF.

The J gene is TRBJ1-1, the V gene TRBV19; D possibly corresponds to TRBD1 (6 bases). Germline CDR1 and CDR2: LNHDA and SQIVND (reference sequence). The CDR3 consists of 14 residues. The V end lost 7 bases, the J end lost 6 bases, and 18 bases lay between the germline ends. CDR3 amino acids: CASMRDIFSPEAFF. Here the CDR3 DNA reads TGTGCCAGTATGAGGGACATCTTTTCCCCTGAAGCTTTCTTT.

CDR3 sequence: CASSLGDSFYNEQFF. The CDR3 DNA sequence: TGCGCCAGCAGCTTGGGGGACAGTTTCTACAATGAGCAGTTCTTC. The rearrangement uses TRBV5-1 and TRBJ2-1; 7 nucleotides match TRBD1. V dropped 0 bases and J dropped 3; count of bases not matched to a gene: 3. This CDR3 is 15 amino acids long. CDR1 SGHRS and CDR2 YFSETQ come from the germline V gene.

The chain carries TRBV4-2 and TRBJ2-1; 9 bases agree with TRBD2. Unmatched junction bases numbered 8, after V lost 1 base and J lost 1 base. CDR1 is LGHNA, CDR2 YNFKEQ, per germline. The CDR3 sequence is 18 residues long. CDR3 loop: CASSQGETSGLSYNEQFF. CDR3 nucleotide sequence: TGTGCCAGCAGCCAAGGAGAAACTAGCGGGCTATCCTACAATGAGCAGTTCTTC.